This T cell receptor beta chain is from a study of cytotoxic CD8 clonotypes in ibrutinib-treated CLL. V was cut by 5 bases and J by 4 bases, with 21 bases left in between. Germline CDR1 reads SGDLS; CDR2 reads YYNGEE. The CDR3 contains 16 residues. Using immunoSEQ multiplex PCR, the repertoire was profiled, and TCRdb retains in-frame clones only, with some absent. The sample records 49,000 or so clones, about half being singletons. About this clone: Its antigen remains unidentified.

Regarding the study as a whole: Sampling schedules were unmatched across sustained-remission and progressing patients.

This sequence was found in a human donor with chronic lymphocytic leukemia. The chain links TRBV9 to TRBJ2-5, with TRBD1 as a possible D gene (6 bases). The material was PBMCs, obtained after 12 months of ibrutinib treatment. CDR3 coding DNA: TGTGCCAGCAGTGACTACAGCACAGGGTTCGGAGAGACCCAGTACTTC. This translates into CASSDYSTGFGETQYF.